This T cell receptor (beta chain) was recovered during a study of beta chain features in type 1 diabetes. Worth noting for this clone: The antigen remains undetermined.

The CDR3 is 15 amino acids. Germline V gives CDR1 SGHKS, CDR2 YYEKEE (reference sequence). Trimming took 1 base from V and 0 from J, leaving 8 bases between them. Stem cell-like memory, regulatory, central memory and naive CD4+ cells were sorted via CD45RO/CCR7/CD25/CD127/CD95/CD27. Study outcomes and limitations: For patients, the naive, central memory and Treg TCRB repertoires appeared more alike than for healthy donors. VDJ junctions sequenced from type 1 diabetes patients showed fewer insertions and more deletions. Patients with Type 1 diabetes showed moderately but significantly shorter TCRB CDR3s in all four CD4+ subsets.

The investigators reverse transcribed all of the isolated RNA, so they sequenced expressed TCRB transcripts. Average reads for naive, central memory and regulatory T cell samples were several million. TCRdb keeps only in-frame clones here, not all; method: immunoSEQ multiplex PCR. The profile shows fewer than 300,000 clones, 11% of them singletons. Sequences were obtained from naive CD4+ T cells from blood. The TCR comes from a man under 40 with type 1 diabetes. The V and J genes are TRBV5-5 and TRBJ1-3; unclear D gene. CDR3 sequence (DNA): TGTGCCAGCAGCTTGACGGCTAGCTCTGGAAACACCATATATTTT. Residues: CASSLTASSGNTIYF.